The 14 T cell receptor beta chains given below trace back to one sample, sequenced in a study of OX40 agonist ivuxolimab in advanced cancers. Here immunoSEQ multiplex PCR was the method, and the copy in TCRdb shows in-frame clones only, minus some. The profile shows roughly 70,000 clones, roughly nine tenths of them singletons. The sequencing here drew on CD4+ or CD8+ T cells sorted from blood, taken in a trial of the OX40 agonist ivuxolimab. The receptor source for this set is an adult with an advanced solid tumor such as melanoma, head and neck, liver or kidney cancer.

This clone was seen a handful of times. The rearrangement uses TRBV7-9 and TRBJ1-5; 8 bases match TRBD1. Trimming cost V 4 bases and J 4 bases; bases outside gene matches: 9. CDR1 SEHNR and CDR2 FQNEAQ come from the germline V gene (reference sequence). This CDR3 contains 16 residues. This CDR3 is CASSSQQGADNQPQHF. For the CDR3, the DNA is TGTGCCAGCAGCTCACAGCAGGGGGCGGATAATCAGCCCCAGCATTTT.

The CDR3 coding sequence is TGTGCCAGCAGCCCTGGACAGGGAGGAACTGAAGCTTTCTTT. Translated: CASSPGQGGTEAFF. The gene calls are TRBV4-2 and TRBJ1-1, with 8 bases matching TRBD1. V was clipped by 4 bases and J by 5 bases; unmatched bases: 6. The CDR3 is made up of 14 amino acids. Germline V lookup: CDR1 LGHNA, CDR2 YNFKEQ.

V is TRBV7-6 and J is TRBJ2-5, with a tentative D call TRBD2 (5 bases). Trimming took off 6 bases at V and 5 bases at J, with 10 bases between the two ends. Germline-derived CDR1 and CDR2 are SGHVS and FNYEAQ. The CDR3 extends over 12 amino acids. In DNA form, the CDR3 reads TGTGCCAGCAGTGAGGGTGGCGAGACCCAGTACTTC. Protein sequence: CASSEGGETQYF.

This chain connects TRBV6-5 to TRBJ1-1; 8 positions agree with TRBD1. The CDR3 spans 15 residues. Germline CDR1 MNHEY, CDR2 SVGAGI. V gave up 5 bases and J gave up 4 bases; unmatched junction bases: 9. The CDR3 protein is CASSLNRGTFTEAFF. The CDR3 DNA follows: TGTGCCAGCAGTCTCAACAGGGGGACCTTCACTGAAGCTTTCTTT.

A remark on this clone: The same CDR3 arises from other DNA sequences in this sample as well. The gene calls are TRBV25-1 and TRBJ2-7, with D possibly being TRBD2 (7 bases). CDR3 size: 14 residues. Deletions cut 2 bases from V and 4 bases from J, with 12 bases between. Germline V gene sequence: CDR1 MGHDK, CDR2 SYGVNS. The CDR3 is CASSEVGGRYEQYF. For the CDR3, the DNA is TGTGCCAGCAGTGAAGTCGGGGGGCGATACGAGCAGTACTTC.

The CDR3 DNA reads TGTGCCAGCAGGCAGGGACAAGGCTACACCTTC. Its translation: CASRQGQGYTF. The rearrangement uses TRBV6-1 and TRBJ1-2; maybe TRBD1 (6 bases). The germline V gene encodes CDR1 MNHNS and CDR2 SASEGT. The CDR3 loop spans 11 amino acids. V was shortened by 6 bases and J by 8 bases, with 10 bases between the two germline ends.

A single count supports this clone. The chain employs TRBV2 and TRBJ2-7; 8 bases map to TRBD1. This CDR3 comprises 13 residues. The junction had 5 bases not matched to a gene; V was cut back by 6 bases and J by 4 bases. The germline gives CDR1 SNHLY, CDR2 FYNNEI. The CDR3, as DNA: TGTGCCAGCAGCGGGGGACAGGTATACGAGCAGTACTTC. Residues: CASSGGQVYEQYF. The full variable domain, completed using reference TRBV2 and TRBJ2-7, is EPEVTQTPSHQVTQMGQEVILRCVPISNHLYFYWYRQILGQKVEFLVSFYNNEISEKSEIFDDQFSVERPDGSNFTLKIRSTKLEDSAMYFCASSGGQVYEQYFGPGTRLTVT.

This sequence joins TRBV6-5 and TRBJ2-5; D may match TRBD1 or TRBD2 (6 bases each). The closer fit of TRBJ2-7 to the DNA end suggests the J call may be wrong. Per germline, CDR1 MNHEY and CDR2 SVGAGI. The length of the CDR3 is 15 residues. The CDR3, as DNA: TGTGCCAGCAGTTACTCGAGGAGGGGGTCGGACGAGCAGTACTTC. This encodes CASSYSRRGSDEQYF.

As concerns this clone: At one end, the junction sequence differs from germline, possibly due to a read error. This chain links TRBV28 with TRBJ1-2; D unresolved. This CDR3 is built from 13 residues. From germline, CDR1 is MDHEN and CDR2 SYDVKM. The CDR3 DNA reads TGTACCAGCAGTTTGGAGAAAAACTATGGCTACACCTTC. This sequence encodes CTSSLEKNYGYTF.

In DNA form, the CDR3 reads TGCGCCAGCAGTGACGGACAGGGCCGCACCGGGGAGCTGTTTTTT. Protein: CASSDGQGRTGELFF. This chain uses TRBV10-2 with TRBJ2-2; TRBD1 agrees at 8 bases. Trimming removed 3 bases from V and 4 bases from J; junction bases left unmatched: 4. In germline, CDR1 is WSHSY, CDR2 SAAADI. The CDR3 is made up of 15 amino acids.

This chain links TRBV30 with TRBJ2-1; the D gene is possibly TRBD1 (7 bases). Trimming removed 4 bases from V and 15 bases from J, with 16 bases in between. Germline CDR1 and CDR2: GTSNPN and SVGIG (reference sequence). The CDR3 contains 11 residues. CDR3 nucleotides: TGTGCCTGGACTGACAGGGAGGCTACGTTCTTC. It specifies CAWTDREATFF.

The chain employs TRBV2 and TRBJ1-4, with 8 positions matching TRBD1. Germline loops: CDR1 SNHLY, CDR2 FYNNEI. V lost 5 bases, J lost 8 bases, and 4 bases stayed unmatched. There are 13 residues in the CDR3. CDR3 nucleotides: TGTGCCAGCAGTTCGGGACAGGCCGAAAAACTGTTTTTT. Residues: CASSSGQAEKLFF.

V usage is TRBV2 and J usage is TRBJ1-6, with D uncertain. This CDR3 has 12 residues. Trimming took 4 bases from V and 7 from J, leaving 5 bases between them. Germline V gives CDR1 SNHLY, CDR2 FYNNEI. The CDR3 protein is CASSVENSPLHF. DNA for the CDR3: TGTGCCAGCAGTGTTGAGAATTCACCCCTCCACTTT.

This clone has only one observation. The V gene is TRBV9, the J gene TRBJ1-6; D gene unclear. CDR3 length equals 15 residues. CDR1 is SGDLS and CDR2 is YYNGEE in the germline V gene. Trimming removed 6 bases at V and 7 bases at J, with 17 bases between. The CDR3, as DNA: TGTGCCAGCACCGCGGGTAACGAGGCAAATTCACCCCTCCACTTT. Translation: CASTAGNEANSPLHF.